This T cell receptor (beta chain) stems from a study of T cells expressing NK-cell markers. Study at large: One of the eight sequenced donors was seronegative, whereas the other seven were HCMV-seropositive.

Making the TCR beta cDNA relied on 5'RACE template switching with UMIs. TCRdb re-called the 5' RACE reads; one entry per CDR3 protein, DNA not given. The table lists 350,000 to 400,000 distinct CDR3 sequences, with approximately 11% in the top ten. Germline CDR1 and CDR2: DFQATT and SNEGSKA (reference sequence). The CDR3 is made up of 15 amino acids. Worth noting for this clonotype: Its antigen is currently unknown.

Study-level findings and limits: The CD3+CD56-NKG2C+ fraction of several donors was likewise dominated by these clonotypes.

The sequenced sample consisted of blood T cells: a sorted CD56 or NKG2C T cell subset, CD4+ or CD8+ T cells, or bulk PBMC T cells (not recorded which). The chain is built from TRBV20-1 and TRBJ2-3; TCRdb designates TRBD1, a call that cannot be tested without DNA. The sequence derives from a woman between 45 and 65 years old in good health. Here the CDR3 reads CSAREGESGTDTQYF.